Each of the 4 T cell receptor beta chains below was sequenced from the same sample in a study of response to subunit inactivated influenza vaccine. TCRdb redid the calling of the RT-PCR reads with MiXCR, one entry per CDR3 protein. Of almost 250,000 distinct CDR3 sequences listed, 12% were seen once; the top ten hold roughly 7.7%. Sequences were derived from non-naive T cells sorted from PBMCs, sampled roughly 2 weeks before vaccination. The receptors originated from a man aged 50 to 60 who received an inactivated influenza vaccine.

This clonotype was counted only a few times. Written as DNA, the CDR3 is TGTGCCATCAGTGTTAGTCGAGAGATCGGCTCCTACGAGCAGTACTTC. Translation: CAISVSREIGSYEQYF. The chain joins TRBV10-3 to TRBJ2-7; D remains ambiguous. Germline CDR1 is ENHRY and CDR2 is SYGVKD. This CDR3 region has 16 residues. The V gene lost 4 bases and the J gene lost 0 bases, with 16 bases spanning the gap.

There are a few counts of this clonotype. The chain joins TRBV4-3 to TRBJ1-2; no definite D call. The CDR3 is made up of 14 amino acids. Deletions cut 0 bases from V and 8 bases from J, with 13 bases between. Per germline, CDR1 LGHNA and CDR2 YSLEER. CDR3 coding DNA: TGCGCCAGCAGCCAAGATAGGGCTCTGGGGGGCTACACCTTC. This translates into CASSQDRALGGYTF.

V gene TRBV7-2 combines with J gene TRBJ2-3, with D unresolved. CDR1 and CDR2 from the germline V gene are SGHTA and FQGNSA. The CDR3 runs to 13 residues. V was pared by 5 bases and J by 4 bases, with 10 bases between. CDR3 DNA: TGTGCCAGCAGCCCCGGAGCTTCAGATACGCAGTATTTT. This translates into CASSPGASDTQYF.

Of note for this clonotype: A much larger clone differs from this one at a single base, so this may be a read error. The chain couples TRBV4-1 to TRBJ2-2; D may be TRBD1 (6 bases). Per germline, CDR1 MGHRA and CDR2 YSYEKL. The CDR3 consists of 14 residues. The CDR3 region has the DNA TGCGCCAGCAGCCCCCATTACAGGGACGGGGTGCTGTTTTTT. Encoded protein: CASSPHYRDGVLFF.